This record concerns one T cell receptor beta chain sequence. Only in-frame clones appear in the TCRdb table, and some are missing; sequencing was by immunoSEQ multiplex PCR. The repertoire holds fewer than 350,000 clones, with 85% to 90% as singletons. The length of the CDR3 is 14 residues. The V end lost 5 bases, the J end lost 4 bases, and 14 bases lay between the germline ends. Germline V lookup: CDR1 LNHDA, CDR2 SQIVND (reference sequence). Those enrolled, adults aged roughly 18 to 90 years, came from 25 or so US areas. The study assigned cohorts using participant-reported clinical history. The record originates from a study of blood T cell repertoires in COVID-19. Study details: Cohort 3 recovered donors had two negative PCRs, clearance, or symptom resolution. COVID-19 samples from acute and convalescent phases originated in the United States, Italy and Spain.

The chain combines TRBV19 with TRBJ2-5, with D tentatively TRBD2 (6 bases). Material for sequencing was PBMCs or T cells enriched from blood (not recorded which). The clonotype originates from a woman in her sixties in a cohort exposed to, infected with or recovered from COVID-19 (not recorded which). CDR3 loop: CASSAGRGSETQYF. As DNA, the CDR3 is TGTGCCAGTAGTGCGGGACGGGGGTCAGAGACCCAGTACTTC. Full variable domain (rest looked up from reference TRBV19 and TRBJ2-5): DGGITQSPKYLFRKEGQNVTLSCEQNLNHDAMYWYRQDPGQGLRLIYYSQIVNDFQKGDIAEGYSVSREKKESFPLTVTSAQKNPTAFYLCASSAGRGSETQYFGPGTRLLVL.